This T cell receptor (beta chain) appears in the sequencing data of a study of blood T cell repertoires in COVID-19. Study-wide background: The samples span acute and convalescent COVID-19 from the United States, Italy and Spain. Nucleic acid was either cDNA or gDNA, and it came from T cells, B-cell-depleted T cells, or PBMCs.

The trim removed 5 bases at V and 3 bases at J, leaving 11 bases unmatched. Germline V gene sequence: CDR1 MNHNY, CDR2 SVGAGI (reference sequence). The CDR3 consists of 17 residues. TCRdb's copy holds only in-frame clones and misses some; the assay was immunoSEQ multiplex PCR. The data hold about 200,000 clones, with nearly 90% observed a single time. The specimen sequenced was peripheral blood. The chain recombines TRBV6-6 with TRBJ1-5; 9 positions match TRBD1. The clonotype was recovered from a middle-aged man with acute or convalescent COVID-19. The CDR3 is CASSLDRGFFDNQPQHF. The DNA of the CDR3 is TGTGCCAGCAGTCTTGACAGGGGGTTCTTTGACAATCAGCCCCAGCATTTT.